These 14 T cell receptor beta chains were all obtained from the same sample, sequenced in a study of radiotherapy plus CTLA-4 blockade in lung cancer. Using immunoSEQ multiplex PCR, the repertoire was profiled, and TCRdb retains in-frame clones only, with some absent. The repertoire has around 110,000 clones, over 65% of them found once; the top ten carry under 2.5%. Specimen: peripheral blood, collected from a patient treated with radiotherapy plus ipilimumab. These receptors were taken from a human donor with non-small cell lung cancer that progressed on radiotherapy plus ipilimumab. Some clones in this sample may be carry-over from other donors' samples.

A few counts support this clone. J is TRBJ1-3 and V is TRBV7-9; D possibly corresponds to TRBD1 (5 bases). Germline V gene sequence: CDR1 SEHNR, CDR2 FQNEAQ (reference sequence). The CDR3 runs 15 residues. V was pared by 3 bases and J by 2 bases, with 11 bases between. The CDR3 region has the DNA TGTGCCAGCAGCTTTATCGGGGGAGCTGGAAACACCATATATTTT. Translating it yields CASSFIGGAGNTIYF.

The chain recombines TRBV19 with TRBJ2-7; D call uncertain. V lost 0 bases to trimming and J lost 6 bases, with 9 bases between them. Germline loops: CDR1 LNHDA, CDR2 SQIVND (reference sequence). This CDR3 is 13 amino acids long. CDR3: CASSIDRNSEQYF. CDR3 nucleotide sequence: TGTGCCAGTAGTATAGATCGAAACAGCGAGCAGTACTTC. Complete variable domain (other parts from reference TRBV19 and TRBJ2-7): DGGITQSPKYLFRKEGQNVTLSCEQNLNHDAMYWYRQDPGQGLRLIYYSQIVNDFQKGDIAEGYSVSREKKESFPLTVTSAQKNPTAFYLCASSIDRNSEQYFGPGTRLTVT.

V usage is TRBV6-5 and J usage is TRBJ1-2, with TRBD1 matching over 12 bases. The CDR3 extends over 14 amino acids. Germline V gene data show CDR1 as MNHEY and CDR2 as SVGAGI. V gave up 3 bases and J gave up 8 bases; unmatched junction bases: 4. CDR3 sequence: CASSYTGTGGGYTF. The CDR3 coding sequence is TGTGCCAGCAGTTATACCGGGACAGGGGGCGGCTACACCTTC.

The chain recombines TRBV27 with TRBJ1-5; TRBD1 is a possible D gene (6 bases). V shed 0 bases and J shed 5 bases, with 8 bases lying between them. Germline V gene data show CDR1 as MNHEY and CDR2 as SMNVEV (reference sequence). The CDR3 is 14 amino acids. The CDR3: CASSLSTGYQPQHF. The CDR3 DNA reads as TGTGCCAGCAGTTTATCGACAGGTTATCAGCCCCAGCATTTT.

This chain connects TRBV10-3 to TRBJ1-2; D is perhaps TRBD1 (6 bases). Germline CDR1 ENHRY, CDR2 SYGVKD. Between the trimmed V and J ends, which lost 0 bases and 4 bases, there was a span of 12 bases. This CDR3 has 15 residues. CDR3 in DNA: TGTGCCATCAGTGAGTCATCAGGGGTCCCCTATGGCTACACCTTC. Translating gives CAISESSGVPYGYTF.

The V and J genes are TRBV7-9 and TRBJ1-5; maybe TRBD1 (6 bases). The CDR3 runs to 15 residues. The germline CDR1 and CDR2 sequences are SEHNR and FQNEAQ (reference sequence). V lost 5 bases and J lost 5, with 16 bases in between. The CDR3 here is CASSQKGGPDQPQHF. CDR3 DNA: TGTGCCAGCAGCCAAAAGGGGGGGCCCGATCAGCCCCAGCATTTT.

This clone has just a few counts. The CDR3 bases are TGCGCCAGCAGCCAAGAGGGAACAAGCTATGGCTACACCTTC. Translation: CASSQEGTSYGYTF. The chain recombines TRBV4-3 with TRBJ1-2, with no clear D. Trimming left V 0 bases short and J 4 bases short, with 9 bases between. The CDR3 totals 14 residues. Germline-derived CDR1 and CDR2 are LGHNA and YSLEER.

The rearrangement links TRBV5-8 to TRBJ1-1; D call uncertain. V gave up 0 bases and J gave up 3 bases, with 9 bases separating them. Germline V lookup: CDR1 SGHTS, CDR2 YDEGEE. The CDR3 runs to 14 residues. CDR3: CASSLDSWDTEAFF. The CDR3 bases are TGTGCCAGCAGCTTGGACAGTTGGGACACTGAAGCTTTCTTT. Complete variable domain (other parts from reference TRBV5-8 and TRBJ1-1): EAGVTQSPTHLIKTRGQQATLRCSPISGHTSVYWYQQALGLGLQFLLWYDEGEERNRGNFPPRFSGRQFPNYSSELNVNALELEDSALYLCASSLDSWDTEAFFGQGTRLTVV.

In the case of this clone: The sample contains more than one DNA sequence encoding this CDR3. The genes are TRBV27 and TRBJ1-5, with D possibly matching TRBD1 (5 bases). V dropped 2 bases and J dropped 6 bases, with 8 bases sitting between them. The CDR3 sequence is 13 residues long. Per germline, CDR1 MNHEY and CDR2 SMNVEV (reference sequence). The CDR3 is CASSLGGSQPQHF. In DNA form, the CDR3 reads TGTGCCAGCAGTTTAGGGGGGAGTCAGCCCCAGCATTTT.

V usage is TRBV9 and J usage is TRBJ1-6, with 7 bases aligning to TRBD1. CDR3 size: 17 residues. J was trimmed by 1 base and V by 4 bases; bases with no gene match: 8. Looked up from germline, CDR1 is SGDLS and CDR2 is YYNGEE. This CDR3 is CASSPGQARSYNSPLHF. DNA of the CDR3: TGTGCCAGCAGCCCTGGACAGGCTCGTTCCTATAATTCACCCCTCCACTTT.

This chain links TRBV5-4 with TRBJ1-6, with 11 bases that match TRBD1. The germline V gene encodes CDR1 SGHNT and CDR2 YYREEE (reference sequence). V gave up 4 bases and J gave up 0 bases; unmatched junction bases: 3. The CDR3 is made up of 17 amino acids. The CDR3 protein is CASSRGQGASYNSPLHF. Written as DNA, the CDR3 is TGTGCCAGCAGCCGAGGACAGGGGGCCTCCTATAATTCACCCCTCCACTTT.

The chain is built from TRBV6-5 and TRBJ1-2, with D perhaps matching TRBD1 (6 bases). The CDR3 consists of 14 residues. CDR1 and CDR2 (germline): MNHEY, SVGAGI. V shed 4 bases and J shed 3 bases, with 12 bases lying between them. The CDR3 DNA reads TGTGCCAGCAGTTGGGAACAGGGAGACTATGGCTACACCTTC. This codes for CASSWEQGDYGYTF.

The J gene is TRBJ1-1, the V gene TRBV5-4, with D possibly being TRBD1 (5 bases). V lost 0 bases and J lost 4, with 16 bases in between. The CDR3 spans 16 residues. The germline CDR1 and CDR2 sequences are SGHNT and YYREEE (reference sequence). The CDR3 DNA is TGTGCCAGCAGCTTGGACCGGGGCGAGGGTTTCACTGAAGCTTTCTTT. It specifies CASSLDRGEGFTEAFF.

This chain connects TRBV18 to TRBJ2-1, with 7 nucleotides matching TRBD2. Trimming took 3 bases from V and 9 from J; bases not matched to a gene: 8. The germline CDR1 and CDR2 sequences are KGHSH and LQKENI. CDR3 length equals 14 residues. In DNA form, the CDR3 reads TGTGCCAGCTCACCGGGACCACGGGGGGTTGAGCAGTTCTTC. It yields the protein CASSPGPRGVEQFF.